This T cell receptor beta chain originates from a study of T cell changes during pregnancy in multiple sclerosis. The assay was immunoSEQ multiplex PCR, and TCRdb's table has in-frame clones only and misses some. The sample has approximately 44,000 clones, about 90% seen once; the top ten hold 0.6% to 0.75%. Trimming pared 8 bases from V and 5 bases from J, leaving 10 bases between. CDR3 length: 12 amino acids. Germline V CDR1 and CDR2: LGHNT, FRNRAP. This receptor was obtained from a female donor with multiple sclerosis, enrolled in a pregnancy study. The V gene is TRBV12-5, the J gene TRBJ1-5, with D uncertain. The material sequenced was CD4+ T cells from peripheral blood mononuclear cells, taken before pregnancy. Written as DNA, the CDR3 is TGTGCTAGTACCACTTCGGATCAGCCCCAGCATTTT. This translates into CASTTSDQPQHF.